The 7 T cell receptor beta chains below were found in one sample sequenced in a study of T-cell memory formation after mild COVID-19 (dated by TCRdb to about 2021). Receptor libraries were prepared by 5' RACE. The sequencer was an Illumina NovaSeq 6000. TCRdb applied fastp at Q25 and MiXCR to the public reads, then kept only in-frame beta chains. For every CDR3 protein sequence, its rows merge into one entry that carries the most common genes and DNA. For this sample there are around 400,000 distinct CDR3 sequences; 20% to 25% appear just once. The top ten constitute around 9.5% of the sample. Sample: PBMCs or a T cell subset sorted from them (not recorded which). The receptor source for this set is an adult woman who had mild COVID-19 (a few samples of this study predate the infection). The sample titles of this study are shuffled in the database, so cell type and time point are left out; the donor was told from shared clones.

In the case of this clonotype: One end of the junction is discordant with germline, which a read error may explain. The chain is built from TRBV4-1 and TRBJ2-7; 10 positions match TRBD1. The CDR3 extends over 18 amino acids. Per germline, CDR1 MGHRA and CDR2 YSYEKL. The CDR3 DNA follows: TGCGCCAGCATCCAAGCCCTAAGGCGGGACAGGGGAGCTTACGAGCAGTACTTC. This encodes CASIQALRRDRGAYEQYF.

This clonotype showed up just a few times. The V and J genes are TRBV24-1 and TRBJ2-1; 10 bases align to TRBD1. J was trimmed by 8 bases and V by 9 bases; bases with no gene match: 9. CDR3 length equals 14 residues. CDR1 is KGHDR, CDR2 SFDVKD, per germline. The CDR3 is CATAPGTGAHEQFF. CDR3 in DNA: TGTGCCACCGCCCCAGGGACAGGGGCCCATGAGCAGTTCTTC.

V is TRBV20-1 and J is TRBJ1-1; D possibly corresponds to TRBD1 (5 bases). The germline V gene encodes CDR1 DFQATT and CDR2 SNEGSKA (reference sequence). Trimming cost V 5 bases and J 11 bases, with 12 bases left between them. The CDR3 runs to 10 residues. The CDR3, as DNA: TGCAGTGCTCGTCAGGGAGAGGCTTTCTTT. Translated, it gives CSARQGEAFF.

A few counts support this clonotype. This rearrangement joins TRBV6-5 to TRBJ2-1; 7 bases line up with TRBD1. Germline V CDR1 and CDR2: MNHEY, SVGAGI. Trimming cost V 4 bases and J 6 bases; bases outside gene matches: 9. The CDR3 loop spans 15 amino acids. DNA for the CDR3: TGTGCCAGCAGTTCGAGCGAATCAGGGGGCAATGAGCAGTTCTTC. Translating gives CASSSSESGGNEQFF.

V is TRBV5-1 and J is TRBJ1-2; 9 positions match TRBD1. The CDR3 covers 17 residues. CDR1 is SGHRS and CDR2 is YFSETQ in the germline V gene. V dropped 0 bases and J dropped 8; count of bases not matched to a gene: 14. The DNA of the CDR3 is TGCGCCAGCAGCTTGGGCGCCCGAGACAGGGGGTCAACGGGCTACACCTTC. Residues: CASSLGARDRGSTGYTF.

V gene TRBV7-2 combines with J gene TRBJ2-3; maybe TRBD2 (5 bases). This CDR3 comprises 16 residues. V shed 5 bases and J shed 1 base, with 16 bases lying between them. Germline lookup yields CDR1 SGHTA and CDR2 FQGNSA. This CDR3 reads CASSLLTSFRTDTQYF. The DNA of the CDR3 is TGTGCCAGCAGCCTCCTTACTAGTTTCCGCACAGATACGCAGTATTTT.

The table lists this clonotype with a few counts. The V gene is TRBV24-1, the J gene TRBJ2-5; 7 nucleotides line up with TRBD2. The length of the CDR3 is 11 residues. The germline V gene has CDR1 KGHDR and CDR2 SFDVKD. As DNA, the CDR3 is TGTGCGGCGGGAGCGGAAGAGACCCAGTACTTC. It translates to CAAGAEETQYF.